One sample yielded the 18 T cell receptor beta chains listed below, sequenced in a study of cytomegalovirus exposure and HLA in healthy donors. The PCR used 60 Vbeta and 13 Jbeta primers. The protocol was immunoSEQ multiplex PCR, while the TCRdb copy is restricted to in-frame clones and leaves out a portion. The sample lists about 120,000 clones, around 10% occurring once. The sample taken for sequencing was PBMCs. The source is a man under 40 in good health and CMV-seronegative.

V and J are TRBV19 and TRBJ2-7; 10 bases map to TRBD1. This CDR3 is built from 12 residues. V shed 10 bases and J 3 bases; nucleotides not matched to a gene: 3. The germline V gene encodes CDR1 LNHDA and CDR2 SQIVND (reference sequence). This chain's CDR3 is CATGQGGYEQYF. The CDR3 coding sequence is TGTGCCACCGGACAGGGGGGCTACGAGCAGTACTTC. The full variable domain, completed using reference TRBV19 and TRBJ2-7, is DGGITQSPKYLFRKEGQNVTLSCEQNLNHDAMYWYRQDPGQGLRLIYYSQIVNDFQKGDIAEGYSVSREKKESFPLTVTSAQKNPTAFYLCATGQGGYEQYFGPGTRLTVT.

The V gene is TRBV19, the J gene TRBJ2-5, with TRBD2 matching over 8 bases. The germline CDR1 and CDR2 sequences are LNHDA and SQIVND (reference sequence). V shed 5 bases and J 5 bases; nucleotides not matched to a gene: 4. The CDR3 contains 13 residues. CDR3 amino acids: CASSVSSGETQYF. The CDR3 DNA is TGTGCCAGTAGTGTATCTAGCGGGGAGACCCAGTACTTC.

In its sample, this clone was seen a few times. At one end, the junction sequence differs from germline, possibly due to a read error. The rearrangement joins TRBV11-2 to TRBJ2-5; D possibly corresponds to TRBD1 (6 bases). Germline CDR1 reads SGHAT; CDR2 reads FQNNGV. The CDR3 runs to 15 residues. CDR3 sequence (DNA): TGTGCCAGCAGTTTAGGGAGCAGGGGACAAGAGACCCAGTACTTC. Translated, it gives CASSLGSRGQETQYF.

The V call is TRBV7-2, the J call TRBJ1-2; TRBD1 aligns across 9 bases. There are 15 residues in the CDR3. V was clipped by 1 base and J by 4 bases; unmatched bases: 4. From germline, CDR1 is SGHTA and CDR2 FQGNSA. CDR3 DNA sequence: TGTGCCAGCAGCTTAGGCCTGACAGGGGGCTATGGCTACACCTTC. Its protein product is CASSLGLTGGYGYTF.

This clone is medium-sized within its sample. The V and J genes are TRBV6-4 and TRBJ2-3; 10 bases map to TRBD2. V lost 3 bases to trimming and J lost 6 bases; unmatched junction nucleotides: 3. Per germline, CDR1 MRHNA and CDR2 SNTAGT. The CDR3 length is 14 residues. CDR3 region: CASSESSGSDTQYF. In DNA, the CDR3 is TGTGCCAGCAGTGAATCTAGCGGGAGTGATACGCAGTATTTT.

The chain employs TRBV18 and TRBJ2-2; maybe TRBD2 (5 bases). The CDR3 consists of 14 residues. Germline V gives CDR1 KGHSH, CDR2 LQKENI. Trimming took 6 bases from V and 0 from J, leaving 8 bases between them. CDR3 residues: CASSRATNTGELFF. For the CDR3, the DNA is TGTGCCAGCTCGAGGGCTACGAACACCGGGGAGCTGTTTTTT.

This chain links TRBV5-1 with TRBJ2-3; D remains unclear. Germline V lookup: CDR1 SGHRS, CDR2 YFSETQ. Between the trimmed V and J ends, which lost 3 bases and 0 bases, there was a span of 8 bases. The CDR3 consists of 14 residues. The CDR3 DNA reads TGCGCCAGCAGCTCCCTAGACAGCACAGATACGCAGTATTTT. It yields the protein CASSSLDSTDTQYF.

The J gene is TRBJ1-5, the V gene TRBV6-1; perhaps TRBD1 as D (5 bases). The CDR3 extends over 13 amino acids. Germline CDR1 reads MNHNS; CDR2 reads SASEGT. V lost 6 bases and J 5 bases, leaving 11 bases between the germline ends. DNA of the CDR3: TGTGCCAGCAGCAGCAGGGCCGATCAGCCCCAGCATTTT. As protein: CASSSRADQPQHF.

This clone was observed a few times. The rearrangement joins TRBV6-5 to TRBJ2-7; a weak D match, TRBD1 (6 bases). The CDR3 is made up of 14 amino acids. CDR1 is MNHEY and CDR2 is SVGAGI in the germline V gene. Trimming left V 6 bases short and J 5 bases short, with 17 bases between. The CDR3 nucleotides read TGTGCCAGCAGCCAGAACAGGGATACCCACGAGCAGTACTTC. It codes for CASSQNRDTHEQYF.

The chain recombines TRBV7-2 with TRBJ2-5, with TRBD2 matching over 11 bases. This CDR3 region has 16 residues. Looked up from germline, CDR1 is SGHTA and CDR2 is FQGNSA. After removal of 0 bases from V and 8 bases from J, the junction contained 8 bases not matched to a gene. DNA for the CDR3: TGTGCCAGCAGCTTAGCCCCTAGCGGGGGGTCGGGTACCCAGTACTTC. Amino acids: CASSLAPSGGSGTQYF.

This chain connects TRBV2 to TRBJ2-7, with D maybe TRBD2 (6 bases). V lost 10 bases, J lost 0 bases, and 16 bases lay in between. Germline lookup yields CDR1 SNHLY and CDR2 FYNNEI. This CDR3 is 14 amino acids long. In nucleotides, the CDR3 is TGTGCCACCGAGTGGGACGGGAGCTCCTACGAGCAGTACTTC. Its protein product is CATEWDGSSYEQYF.

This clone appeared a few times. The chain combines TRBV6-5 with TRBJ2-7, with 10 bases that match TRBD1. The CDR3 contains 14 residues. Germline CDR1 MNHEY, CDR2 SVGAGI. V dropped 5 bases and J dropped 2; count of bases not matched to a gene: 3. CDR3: CASSLDRGPYEQYF. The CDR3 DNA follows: TGTGCCAGCAGTCTCGACAGGGGGCCCTACGAGCAGTACTTC.

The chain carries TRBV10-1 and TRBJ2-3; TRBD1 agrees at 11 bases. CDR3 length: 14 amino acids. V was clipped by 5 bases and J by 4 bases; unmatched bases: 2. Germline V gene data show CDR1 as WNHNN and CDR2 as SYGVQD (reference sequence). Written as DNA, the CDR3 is TGCGCCAGCAGTCGGACAGGGGGCGCAGATACGCAGTATTTT. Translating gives CASSRTGGADTQYF.

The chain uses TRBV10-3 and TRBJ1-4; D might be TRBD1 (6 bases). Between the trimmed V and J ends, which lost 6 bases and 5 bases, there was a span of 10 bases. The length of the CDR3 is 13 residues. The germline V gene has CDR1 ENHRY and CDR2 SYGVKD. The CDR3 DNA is TGTGCCATCAGGGACAGCCAAAATGAAAAACTGTTTTTT. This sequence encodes CAIRDSQNEKLFF.

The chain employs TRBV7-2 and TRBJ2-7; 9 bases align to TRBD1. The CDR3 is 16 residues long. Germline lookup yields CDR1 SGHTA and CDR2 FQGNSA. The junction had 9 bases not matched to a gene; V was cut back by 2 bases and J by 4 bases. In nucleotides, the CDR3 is TGTGCCAGCAGCTTACGGACAGGGGCAGCAAGATACGAGCAGTACTTC. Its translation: CASSLRTGAARYEQYF.

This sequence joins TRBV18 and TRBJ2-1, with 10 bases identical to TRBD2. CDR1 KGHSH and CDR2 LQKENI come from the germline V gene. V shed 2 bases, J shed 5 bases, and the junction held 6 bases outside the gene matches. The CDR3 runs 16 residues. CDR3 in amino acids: CASSPRLAGVHNEQFF. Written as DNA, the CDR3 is TGTGCCAGCTCACCAAGGCTAGCGGGAGTCCACAATGAGCAGTTCTTC.

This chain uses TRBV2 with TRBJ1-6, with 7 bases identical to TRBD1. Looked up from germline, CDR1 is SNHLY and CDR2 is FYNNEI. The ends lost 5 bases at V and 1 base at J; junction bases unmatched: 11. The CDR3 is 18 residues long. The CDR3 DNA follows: TGTGCCAGCAGTCAAATCGGACAGGCCGGGTCCTATAATTCACCCCTCCACTTT. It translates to CASSQIGQAGSYNSPLHF. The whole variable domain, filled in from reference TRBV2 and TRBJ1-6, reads EPEVTQTPSHQVTQMGQEVILRCVPISNHLYFYWYRQILGQKVEFLVSFYNNEISEKSEIFDDQFSVERPDGSNFTLKIRSTKLEDSAMYFCASSQIGQAGSYNSPLHFGNGTRLTVT.

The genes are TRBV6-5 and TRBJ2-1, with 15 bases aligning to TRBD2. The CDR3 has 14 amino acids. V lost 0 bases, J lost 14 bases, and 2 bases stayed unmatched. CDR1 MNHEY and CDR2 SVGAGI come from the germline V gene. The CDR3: CASSYSRTSGREFF. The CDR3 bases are TGTGCCAGCAGTTACTCGCGGACTAGCGGGAGGGAGTTCTTC.